This T cell receptor beta chain was documented in a study of early T cells in non-severe SARS-CoV-2 infection. Looking at the study overall: RNA in bulk from unsorted whole blood was sequenced, and chains were unpaired.

The CDR3 length is 13 residues. V dropped 5 bases and J dropped 9 bases, with 18 bases sitting between them. Per germline, CDR1 SQVTM and CDR2 ANQGSEA. In the library, individual cDNA molecules carried attached unique molecular identifiers. TCRdb analysed the 5' RACE reads with MiXCR anew, one entry per CDR3 protein. The table lists some 25,000 distinct CDR3 sequences, 4.5% to 5.5% of them singletons. What was sequenced was whole blood. The chain uses TRBV29-1 and TRBJ2-3; no clear D. This TCR came from an adult who was a healthcare worker with PCR-confirmed SARS-CoV-2 infection or an uninfected control (not recorded which). The CDR3 spells CSVTDQRMRTQYF. The CDR3 DNA follows: TGCAGCGTTACGGACCAGAGGATGAGGACGCAGTATTTT.